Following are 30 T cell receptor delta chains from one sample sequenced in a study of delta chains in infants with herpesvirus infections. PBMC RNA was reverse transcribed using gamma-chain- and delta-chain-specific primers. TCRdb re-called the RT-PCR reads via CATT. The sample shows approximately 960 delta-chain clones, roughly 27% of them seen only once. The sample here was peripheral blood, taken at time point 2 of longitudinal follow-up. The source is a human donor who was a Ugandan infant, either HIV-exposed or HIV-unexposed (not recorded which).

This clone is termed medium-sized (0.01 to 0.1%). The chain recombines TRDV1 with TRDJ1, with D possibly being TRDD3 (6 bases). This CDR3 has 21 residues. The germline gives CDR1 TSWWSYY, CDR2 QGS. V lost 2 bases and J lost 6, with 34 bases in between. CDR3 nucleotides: TGTGCTCTTGGGGAATTCTATCGCCATGGTGGGAACTGGAAATGGGGGTATAAACTCATCTTT. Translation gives CALGEFYRHGGNWKWGYKLIF.

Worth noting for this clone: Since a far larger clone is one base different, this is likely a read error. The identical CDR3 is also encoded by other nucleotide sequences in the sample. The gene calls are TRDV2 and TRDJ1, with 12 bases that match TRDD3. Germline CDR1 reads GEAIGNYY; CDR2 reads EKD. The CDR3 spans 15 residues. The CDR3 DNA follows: TGTGCATGTGACGTACTGGGGGATACCACCGATAAACTCATCTTT. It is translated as CACDVLGDTTDKLIF.

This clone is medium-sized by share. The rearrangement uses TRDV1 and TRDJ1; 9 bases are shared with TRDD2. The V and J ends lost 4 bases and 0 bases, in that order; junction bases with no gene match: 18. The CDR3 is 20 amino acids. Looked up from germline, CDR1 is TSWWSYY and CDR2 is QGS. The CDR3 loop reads CALGAPSYEYWCFHTDKLIF. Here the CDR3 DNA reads TGTGCTCTTGGGGCTCCTTCCTACGAGTACTGGTGTTTCCACACCGATAAACTCATCTTT.

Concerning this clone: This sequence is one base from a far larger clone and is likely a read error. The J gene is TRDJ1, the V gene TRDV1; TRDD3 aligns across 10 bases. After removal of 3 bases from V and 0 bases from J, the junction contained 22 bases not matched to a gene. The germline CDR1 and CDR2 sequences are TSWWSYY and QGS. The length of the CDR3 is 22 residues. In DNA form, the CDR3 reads TGTGCTCTTGGGGACCTCTCGGGCCGTCCAAGTACTGGGGGATGGTACACCGATAAACTCATCTTT. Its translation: CALGDLSGRPSTGGWYTDKLIF.

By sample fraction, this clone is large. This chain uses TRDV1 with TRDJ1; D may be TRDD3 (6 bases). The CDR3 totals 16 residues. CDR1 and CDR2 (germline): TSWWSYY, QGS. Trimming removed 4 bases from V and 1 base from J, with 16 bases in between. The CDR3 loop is CALGVPRGRTTDKLIF. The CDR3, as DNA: TGTGCTCTTGGGGTACCCCGGGGGAGGACCACCGATAAACTCATCTTT.

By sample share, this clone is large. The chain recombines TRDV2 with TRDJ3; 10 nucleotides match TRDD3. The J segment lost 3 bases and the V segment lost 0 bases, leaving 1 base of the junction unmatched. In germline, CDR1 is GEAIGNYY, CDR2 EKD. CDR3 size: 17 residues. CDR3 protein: CACDTAGGYWDTRQMFF. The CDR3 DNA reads TGTGCCTGTGACACCGCTGGGGGATACTGGGACACCCGACAGATGTTTTTC.

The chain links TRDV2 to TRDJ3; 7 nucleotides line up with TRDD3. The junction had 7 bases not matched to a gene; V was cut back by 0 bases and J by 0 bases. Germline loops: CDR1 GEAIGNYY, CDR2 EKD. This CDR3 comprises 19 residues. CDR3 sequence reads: CACDTWDTPSSWDTRQMFF. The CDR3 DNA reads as TGTGCCTGTGACACCTGGGATACCCCTAGCTCCTGGGACACCCGACAGATGTTTTTC.

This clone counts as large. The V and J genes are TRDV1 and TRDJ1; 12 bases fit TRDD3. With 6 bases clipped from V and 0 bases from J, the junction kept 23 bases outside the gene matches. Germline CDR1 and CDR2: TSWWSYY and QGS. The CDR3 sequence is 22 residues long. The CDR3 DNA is TGTGCTCTTGGTAAAAAATGTCCGCCCCCACTGGGGGATACTCGGTACACCGATAAACTCATCTTT. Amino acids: CALGKKCPPPLGDTRYTDKLIF.

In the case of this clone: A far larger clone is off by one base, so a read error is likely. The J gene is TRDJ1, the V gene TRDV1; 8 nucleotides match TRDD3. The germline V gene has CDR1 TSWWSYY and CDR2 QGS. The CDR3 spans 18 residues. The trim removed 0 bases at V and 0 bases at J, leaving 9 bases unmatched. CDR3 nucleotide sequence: TGTGCTCTTGGGGAACTACCCTGGGGGACTAAGCACACCGATAAACTCATCTTT. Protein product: CALGELPWGTKHTDKLIF.

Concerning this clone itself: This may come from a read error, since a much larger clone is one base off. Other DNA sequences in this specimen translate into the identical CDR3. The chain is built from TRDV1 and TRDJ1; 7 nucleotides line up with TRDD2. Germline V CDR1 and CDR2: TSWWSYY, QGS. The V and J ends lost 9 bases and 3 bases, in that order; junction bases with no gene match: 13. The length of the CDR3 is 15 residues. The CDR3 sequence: CALGPAFLPSDKLIF. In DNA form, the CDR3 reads TGTGCTCTCGGGCCCGCGTTCCTACCCTCCGATAAACTCATCTTT.

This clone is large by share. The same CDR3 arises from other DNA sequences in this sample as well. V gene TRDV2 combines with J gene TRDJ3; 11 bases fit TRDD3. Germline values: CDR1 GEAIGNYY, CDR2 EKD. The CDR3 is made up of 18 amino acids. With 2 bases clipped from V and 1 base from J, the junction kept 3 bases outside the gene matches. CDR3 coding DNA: TGTGCCTGTGACAATACTGGGGGATATTCCTGGGACACCCGACAGATGTTTTTC. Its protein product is CACDNTGGYSWDTRQMFF.

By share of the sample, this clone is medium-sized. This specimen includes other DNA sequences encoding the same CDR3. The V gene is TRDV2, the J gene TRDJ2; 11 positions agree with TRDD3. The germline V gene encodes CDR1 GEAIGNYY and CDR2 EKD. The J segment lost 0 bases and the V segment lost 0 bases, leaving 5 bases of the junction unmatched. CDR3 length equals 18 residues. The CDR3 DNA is TGTGCCTGTGACACCCTTTTACTGGGGGATACTTTGACAGCACAACTCTTCTTT. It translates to CACDTLLLGDTLTAQLFF.

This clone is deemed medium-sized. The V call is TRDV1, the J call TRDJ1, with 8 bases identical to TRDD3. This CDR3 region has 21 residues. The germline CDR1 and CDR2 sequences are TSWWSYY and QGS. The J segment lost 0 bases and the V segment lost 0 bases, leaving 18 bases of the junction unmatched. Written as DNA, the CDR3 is TGTGCTCTTGGGGAACTTCTTCTCAATTACTGGGGGTTGGCACACACCGATAAACTCATCTTT. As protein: CALGELLLNYWGLAHTDKLIF.

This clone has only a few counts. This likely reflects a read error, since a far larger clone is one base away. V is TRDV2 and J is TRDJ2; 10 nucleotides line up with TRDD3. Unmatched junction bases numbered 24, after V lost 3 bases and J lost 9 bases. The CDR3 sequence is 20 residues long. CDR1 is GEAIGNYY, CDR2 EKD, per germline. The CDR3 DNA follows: TGTGCCTGTGACCCAGTACTGGGGGATCCAACCCTTCGACAGGTCACACAACTCTTCTTT. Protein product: CACDPVLGDPTLRQVTQLFF.

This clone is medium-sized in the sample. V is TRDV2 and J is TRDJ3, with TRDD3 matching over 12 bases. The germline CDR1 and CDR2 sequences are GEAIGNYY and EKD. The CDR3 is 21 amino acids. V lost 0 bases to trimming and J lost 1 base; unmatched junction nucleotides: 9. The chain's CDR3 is CACDTLTGGYRESWDTRQMFF. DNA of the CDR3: TGTGCCTGTGACACCTTGACTGGGGGATACAGGGAGTCCTGGGACACCCGACAGATGTTTTTC.

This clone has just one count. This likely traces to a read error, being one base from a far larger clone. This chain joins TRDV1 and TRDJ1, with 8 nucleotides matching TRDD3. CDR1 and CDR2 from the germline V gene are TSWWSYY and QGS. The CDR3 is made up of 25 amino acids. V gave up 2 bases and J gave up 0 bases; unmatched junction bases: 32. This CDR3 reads CALGEERDILQALVLGVMYTDKLIF. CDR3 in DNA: TGTGCTCTTGGGGAAGAGAGAGACATCCTTCAAGCTCTGGTACTGGGGGTAATGTACACCGATAAACTCATCTTT.

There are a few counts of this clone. CDR3 region: CALGTPLYTDKLIF. CDR3 in DNA: TGTGCTCTTGGTACTCCCCTGTACACCGATAAACTCATCTTT. The J gene is TRDJ1, the V gene TRDV1, with D hard to call. CDR1 is TSWWSYY, CDR2 QGS, per germline. This CDR3 contains 14 residues. Deletions cut 6 bases from V and 0 bases from J, with 11 bases between.

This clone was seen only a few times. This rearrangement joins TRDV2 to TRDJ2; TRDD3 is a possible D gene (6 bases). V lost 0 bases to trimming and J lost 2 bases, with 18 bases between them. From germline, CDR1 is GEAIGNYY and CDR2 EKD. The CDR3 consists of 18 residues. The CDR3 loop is CACDTVGGRGLLTAQLFF. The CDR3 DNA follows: TGTGCCTGTGACACCGTCGGGGGAAGGGGATTATTGACAGCACAACTCTTCTTT.

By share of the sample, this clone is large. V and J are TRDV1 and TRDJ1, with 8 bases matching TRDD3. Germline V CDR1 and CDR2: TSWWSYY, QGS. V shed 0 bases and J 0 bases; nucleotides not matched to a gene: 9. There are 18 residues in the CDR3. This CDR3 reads CALGELPWGTKYTDKLIF. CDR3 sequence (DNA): TGTGCTCTTGGGGAACTACCCTGGGGGACTAAGTACACCGATAAACTCATCTTT.

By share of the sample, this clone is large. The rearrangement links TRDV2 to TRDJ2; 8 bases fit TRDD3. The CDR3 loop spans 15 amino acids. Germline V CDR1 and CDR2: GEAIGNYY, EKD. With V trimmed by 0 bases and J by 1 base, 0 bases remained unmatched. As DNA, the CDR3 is TGTGCCTGTGACACCGGGGGATATTTGACAGCACAACTCTTCTTT. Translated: CACDTGGYLTAQLFF.

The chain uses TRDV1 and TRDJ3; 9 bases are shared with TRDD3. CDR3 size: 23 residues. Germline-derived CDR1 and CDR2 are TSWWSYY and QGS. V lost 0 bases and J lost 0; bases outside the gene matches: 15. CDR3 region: CALGELSRLGDSSSSWDTRQMFF. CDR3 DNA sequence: TGTGCTCTTGGGGAACTAAGTCGGCTGGGGGATTCGTCGTCCTCCTGGGACACCCGACAGATGTTTTTC.

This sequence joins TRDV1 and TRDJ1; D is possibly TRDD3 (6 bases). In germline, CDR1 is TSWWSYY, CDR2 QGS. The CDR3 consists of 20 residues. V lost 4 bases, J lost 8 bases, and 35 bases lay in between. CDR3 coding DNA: TGTGCTCTTGGGGCATCGGTTTTTTCGATACTGGGCTTACCTGGGGAGAAACTCATCTTT. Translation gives CALGASVFSILGLPGEKLIF.

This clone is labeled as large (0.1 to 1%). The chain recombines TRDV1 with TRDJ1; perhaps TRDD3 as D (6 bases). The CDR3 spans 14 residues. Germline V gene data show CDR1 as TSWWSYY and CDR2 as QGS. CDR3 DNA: TGTGCGCTCCCGGAGGATACCATTGTTGATAAACTCATCTTT. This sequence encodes CALPEDTIVDKLIF.

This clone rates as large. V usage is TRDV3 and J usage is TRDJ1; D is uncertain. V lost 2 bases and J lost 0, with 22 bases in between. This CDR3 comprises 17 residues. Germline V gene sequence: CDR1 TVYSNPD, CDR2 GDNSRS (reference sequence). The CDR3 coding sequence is TGTGCCTTTGTTCTTTTTGGGAGACACTCGGACACCGATAAACTCATCTTT. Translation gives CAFVLFGRHSDTDKLIF.

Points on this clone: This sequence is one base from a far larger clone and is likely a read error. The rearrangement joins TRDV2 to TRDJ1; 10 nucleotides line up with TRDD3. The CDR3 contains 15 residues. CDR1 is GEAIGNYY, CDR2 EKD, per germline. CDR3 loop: CARDTLLGDTDKLIF. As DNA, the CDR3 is TGTGCCCGTGACACCCTACTGGGGGATACCGATAAACTCATCTTT.

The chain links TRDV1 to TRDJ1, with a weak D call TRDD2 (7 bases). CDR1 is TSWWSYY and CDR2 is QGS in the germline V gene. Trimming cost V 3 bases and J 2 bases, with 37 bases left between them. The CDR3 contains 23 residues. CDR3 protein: CALGDALGAFLQNWEAGTDKLIF. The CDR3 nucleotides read TGTGCTCTTGGGGATGCCCTCGGTGCTTTCCTACAGAACTGGGAAGCCGGGACCGATAAACTCATCTTT.

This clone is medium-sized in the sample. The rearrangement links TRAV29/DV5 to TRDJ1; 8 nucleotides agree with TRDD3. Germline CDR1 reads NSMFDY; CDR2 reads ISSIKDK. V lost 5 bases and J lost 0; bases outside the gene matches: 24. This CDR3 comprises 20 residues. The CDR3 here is CAATEPCLLGVGGYTDKLIF. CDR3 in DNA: TGTGCAGCTACAGAGCCCTGCTTACTGGGGGTCGGCGGGTACACCGATAAACTCATCTTT.

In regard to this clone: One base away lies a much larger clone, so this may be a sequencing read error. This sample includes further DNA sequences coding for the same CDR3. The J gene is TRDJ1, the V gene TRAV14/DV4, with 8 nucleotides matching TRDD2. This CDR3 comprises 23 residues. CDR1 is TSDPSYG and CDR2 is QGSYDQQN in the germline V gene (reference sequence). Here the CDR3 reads CALSEFNGFLRLLGFTYTDKLIF. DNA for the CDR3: TGTGCTCTGAGCGAGTTTAATGGCTTCCTACGGCTACTGGGATTTACCTACACCGATAAACTCATCTTT.

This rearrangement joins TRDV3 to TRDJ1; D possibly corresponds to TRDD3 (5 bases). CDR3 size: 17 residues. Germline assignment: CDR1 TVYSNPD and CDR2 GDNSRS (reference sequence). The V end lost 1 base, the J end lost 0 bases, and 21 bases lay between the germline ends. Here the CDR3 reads CAFIPTTYWKYTDKLIF. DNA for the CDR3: TGTGCCTTTATCCCCACGACGTACTGGAAGTACACCGATAAACTCATCTTT. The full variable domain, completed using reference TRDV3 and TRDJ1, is CDKVTQSSPDQTVASGSEVVLLCTYDTVYSNPDLFWYRIRPDYSFQFVFYGDNSRSEGADFTQGRFSVKHILTQKAFHLVISPVRTEDSATYYCAFIPTTYWKYTDKLIFGKGTRVTVEP.

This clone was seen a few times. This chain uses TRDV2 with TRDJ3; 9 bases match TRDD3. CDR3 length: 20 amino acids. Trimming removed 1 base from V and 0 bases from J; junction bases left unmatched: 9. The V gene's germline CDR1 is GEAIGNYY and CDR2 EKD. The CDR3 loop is CACDTLRGYAFSWDTRQMFF. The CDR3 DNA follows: TGTGCCTGTGACACTCTCCGGGGATACGCTTTCTCCTGGGACACCCGACAGATGTTTTTC.